The rows below give T cell receptor beta chains drawn from one sample of a study of breast tumors, draining lymph nodes, adjacent tissues. One entry per CDR3 protein, called by TCRdb with MiXCR from the multiplex PCR reads. Here the sample spans some 17,000 distinct CDR3 sequences, nearly 45% being singletons. The material sequenced was tumor-adjacent breast tissue. The source of these receptors is a female donor with breast cancer. Some clones in this sample may be carry-over from other donors' samples. CDR3s include the opening cysteine and the closing phenylalanine or tryptophan. The D gene is left open where the match is weak. Clone size is not always given. Where it is, it says once, few, many or a class for expanded clones.

abundance	v_gene	j_gene	d_gene	CDR3nt	CDR3aa
many	TRBV19	TRBJ2-2	NA	TGTGCCAGTAGTATGCCCCATAGGACGGGGGACACCGGGGAGCTGTTTTTT	CASSMPHRTGDTGELFF
medium-sized	TRBV19	TRBJ1-6	NA	TGTGCCAGTAGGACCACAGGGTTAAATTCACCCCTCCACTTT	CASRTTGLNSPLHF
NA	TRBV19	TRBJ1-2	TRBD1	TGTGCCAGTAGGGGTAAGGGACAGATCGTCCTCCATGGCTACACCTTC	CASRGKGQIVLHGYTF
NA	TRBV6-1	TRBJ2-2	NA	TGTGCCAGCAGTGAAGGCGGGGGCATACTCGGGGAGCTGTTTTTT	CASSEGGGILGELFF
medium-sized	TRBV5-1	TRBJ1-2	TRBD1	TGCGCCAGCAGCGACGACGGACAGGGCTATGGCTACACCTTC	CASSDDGQGYGYTF
few	TRBV29-1	TRBJ2-7	NA	TGCAGCGTTGACGGCAATCAAGGCGAGCAGTGCTTC	CSVDGNQGEQCF
many	TRBV5-6	TRBJ2-3	TRBD2	TGTGCCAGCAGCAGACTAGCGGGGGGGCAAGATACGCAGTATTTT	CASSRLAGGQDTQYF
NA	TRBV12-3/TRBV12-4	TRBJ1-5	TRBD1	TGTGCCAGCAGCAAGAGGACAGGGGGAAGCAATCAGCCCCAGCATTTT	CASSKRTGGSNQPQHF
NA	TRBV20-1	TRBJ1-4	TRBD1	TGCAGTGCCCGGTTTAGACAGGGGGCTGGTGAAAAACTGTTTTTT	CSARFRQGAGEKLFF
once	TRBV5-6	TRBJ1-3	TRBD1	TGTGCCAGCATCGCCGGGACAGGGTCTGGAAACACCATATATTTT	CASIAGTGSGNTIYF
few	TRBV11-1	TRBJ2-7	NA	TGTGCCAGCAGCTTCGACTCGTACGAGCAGTACTTC	CASSFDSYEQYF
medium-sized	TRBV4-2	TRBJ2-7	NA	TGTGCCAGCAGCCAAGATAGCAGCTCCTACGAGCAGTACTTC	CASSQDSSSYEQYF
NA	TRBV2	TRBJ2-3	TRBD1	TGTGCCAGCAGCGAACAGGGGGCAGGCACAGATACGCAGTATTTT	CASSEQGAGTDTQYF
medium-sized	TRBV20-1	TRBJ2-5	NA	TGCAGTGCTCCCCTGCTCCAAGAGACCCAGTACTTC	CSAPLLQETQYF
NA	TRBV3-1	TRBJ1-4	NA	TGTGCCAGCAGCCCATCGGGGGAAAAACTGTTTTTT	CASSPSGEKLFF
NA	TRBV5-1	TRBJ2-1	TRBD1	TGCGCCAGCAGGGGGACAGGGGGAATCTACAATGAGCAGTCCTTC	CASRGTGGIYNEQSF
NA	TRBV12-3/TRBV12-4	TRBJ2-3	TRBD2	TGTGCCAGCAGGCCGACTAGCGGGAGGACAGATACGCAGTATTTT	CASRPTSGRTDTQYF
NA	TRBV4-2	TRBJ1-2	NA	TGTGCCAGCAGCCAAGATCGGGGGGCCTATGGCTACACCTTC	CASSQDRGAYGYTF
many	TRBV7-2	TRBJ2-1	NA	TGTGCCAGCAGCTTACGCGCAGCCGAGAATGAGCAGTTCTTC	CASSLRAAENEQFF
few	TRBV6-5	TRBJ2-2	NA	TGTGCCAGCAGTTCAAGGGATTCCCGGGAGCTGTTTTTT	CASSSRDSRELFF
NA	TRBV13	TRBJ2-3	NA	TGTGCCAGCAGCCACGGAGTGGTAGATACGCAGTATTTT	CASSHGVVDTQYF
medium-sized	TRBV6-2/TRBV6-3	TRBJ1-2	NA	TGTGCCACCCAGATAAACTATGGCTACACCTTC	CATQINYGYTF
NA	TRBV6-1	TRBJ1-6	TRBD1	TGTGCCAGCAGTGAACAGGGGGCGAATTCACCCCTCCACTTT	CASSEQGANSPLHF
medium-sized	TRBV5-6	TRBJ1-2	TRBD1	TGTGCCAGCAGCTCGACCGGACAGGGGAAATACACCTTC	CASSSTGQGKYTF
few	TRBV27	TRBJ1-1	NA	TGTGCCAGCAGTTTAGAGAGGGGTAGGTTTTCTGAAGCTTTCTTT	CASSLERGRFSEAFF
NA	TRBV7-2	TRBJ2-7	NA	TGTGCCAGCAGAACAAGCGGAGCAGGGGCACAGTACTTC	CASRTSGAGAQYF
many	TRBV9	TRBJ1-5	NA	TGTGCCAGCAGCGTAGACGGGGCCGCGGGGAGGCCCCAGCATTTT	CASSVDGAAGRPQHF
many	TRBV7-2	TRBJ1-1	TRBD1	TGTGCCAGCAGCAGCCATGCAGGGGGGAACACTGAAGCTTTCTTT	CASSSHAGGNTEAFF
NA	TRBV20-1	TRBJ2-4	NA	TGCAGTGCAGACGGACCGCAGAAAAACGCTCAGTACTTC	CSADGPQKNAQYF
NA	TRBV7-2	TRBJ2-1	NA	TGTGCCAGCAGCTTAGAGGAACGGGCGAAGTTCTTC	CASSLEERAKFF
NA	TRBV9	TRBJ2-5	NA	TGTGCCAGCAGCGTAGCCCCTCACAATCAAGAGGCCCAGTACTTC	CASSVAPHNQEAQYF
NA	TRBV9	TRBJ2-2	TRBD2	TGTGCCAGTAGCGGGGGGGCCGCCGGGGAGCCGTTTTTT	CASSGGAAGEPFF
NA	TRBV29-1	TRBJ1-4	TRBD1	TGCAGCGTTGATAGCTGGTACGGGACAGGTGAAAAACTGTTTTTT	CSVDSWYGTGEKLFF
few	TRBV29-1	TRBJ2-3	TRBD2	TGCGGTGGGGGGGGGGGGGGCACAGATACGCAGTATTTT	CGGGGGGTDTQYF
many	TRBV28	TRBJ2-7	TRBD1	TGTGCCAGCAGATCTACCCCAGGGACAGGGCAATTTGGCTACGAGCAGTACTTC	CASRSTPGTGQFGYEQYF
many	TRBV12-3/TRBV12-4	TRBJ2-5	NA	TGTGCCAGCAGTTTCGGTGGCGGGATAGAGACCCAGTACTTC	CASSFGGGIETQYF
medium-sized	TRBV14	TRBJ1-3	NA	TGTGCCAGCAGTCTTCCCTCTGGAAACACCATATATTTT	CASSLPSGNTIYF
many	TRBV19	TRBJ1-2	NA	TGTGCCAGTAGTTTGGGGGGTGGAAATAACTATGGCTACACCTTC	CASSLGGGNNYGYTF
many	TRBV7-9	TRBJ1-2	NA	TGTGCCAGCAGCGCCTTCGGGGAGTACCACTATGGCTACCCCTTC	CASSAFGEYHYGYPF
many	TRBV27	TRBJ2-7	TRBD2	TGTGCCAGCAGTTTACTGGGACTAGCGGGGGCCTACGAGCAGTACTTC	CASSLLGLAGAYEQYF
NA	TRBV20-1	TRBJ1-6	TRBD1	TGCAGTGCTAGAGACTACCACGGACAGGGAGATCGGTCACCCCTCCACTTT	CSARDYHGQGDRSPLHF
many	TRBV10-3	TRBJ2-5	TRBD2	TGTGCCATCAGTGACAGCGGGGGTGGGGAGACCCAGTACTTC	CAISDSGGGETQYF
NA	TRBV20-1	TRBJ2-1	TRBD2	TGCAGTGCTAGAGTCCCCAGGACTAGCGGGGCCTATGAGCAGTTCTTC	CSARVPRTSGAYEQFF
NA	TRBV7-8	TRBJ2-7	NA	TGTGCCAGCAGCTGGGGGGACAGCTACGAGCAGTACTTC	CASSWGDSYEQYF
medium-sized	TRBV6-6	TRBJ1-2	TRBD1	TGTGCCAGCAGTTACTCTCAGGGGGCTGGAGGGTATGGCTACACCTTC	CASSYSQGAGGYGYTF
many	TRBV5-4	TRBJ2-7	NA	TGTGCCAGCAGCTTGCCAGGGAAGGACCAAGCCTACGAGCAGTACTTC	CASSLPGKDQAYEQYF
medium-sized	TRBV12-3/TRBV12-4	TRBJ2-7	TRBD2	TGTGCCAGCAGTGCCAGGGAGGGGGAGCAGTACTTC	CASSAREGEQYF
medium-sized	TRBV7-9	TRBJ1-2	TRBD1	TGTGCCAGCAGCCAAGGGACAGGGTCGGGTGGCTACACCTTC	CASSQGTGSGGYTF
NA	TRBV5-8	TRBJ1-2	NA	TGTGCCAGCACCAATCTAGCGGGAGGTAACTATGGCTACACCTTC	CASTNLAGGNYGYTF
medium-sized	TRBV20-1	TRBJ2-7	NA	TGCAGTGCTATGGACGCTTTGAAGGGCTACGAGCAGTACTTC	CSAMDALKGYEQYF
many	TRBV9	TRBJ2-2	NA	TGTGCCAGCAGCCCCCGAAGGCGGGTCGGGGAGCTGTTTTTT	CASSPRRRVGELFF
once	TRBV3-1	TRBJ2-7	TRBD2	TGTGCCAGCAGTCGTAGCGGGATTTCCTACGAGCAGTACTTC	CASSRSGISYEQYF
many	TRBV2	TRBJ2-5	TRBD1	TGTGCCAGCAGCCGGGACAGCCAAGAGACCCAGTACTTC	CASSRDSQETQYF